The next 9 T cell receptor beta chains were all read from a single sample in a study of blood T cell repertoires in COVID-19. Data came from immunoSEQ multiplex PCR; TCRdb stores just in-frame clones and leaves some out. The sample gives around 100,000 clones, 86% of which show up once; approximately 4% is in the top ten. The sequencing sample was made of peripheral blood. The receptors here all came from a man aged 35-49 years with acute or convalescent COVID-19.

The CDR3 here is CASSVLPGQGLYNEQFF. The CDR3 DNA reads as TGTGCCAGCAGTGTACTACCGGGACAGGGGCTCTACAATGAGCAGTTCTTC. V gene TRBV6-1 combines with J gene TRBJ2-1, with 10 bases lining up with TRBD1. Germline V gene sequence: CDR1 MNHNS, CDR2 SASEGT. V was pared by 4 bases and J by 3 bases, with 9 bases of the junction left unmatched. The CDR3 spans 17 residues.

The V gene is TRBV18, the J gene TRBJ2-3, with D hard to call. The CDR3 is 13 amino acids. Germline CDR1 KGHSH, CDR2 LQKENI. V was cut by 2 bases and J by 0 bases, with 3 bases left in between. The CDR3 region has the DNA TGTGCCAGCTCACCAACTAGCACAGATACGCAGTATTTT. This codes for CASSPTSTDTQYF.

This chain links TRBV18 with TRBJ1-1; D remains ambiguous. Germline V CDR1 and CDR2: KGHSH, LQKENI. V was pared by 6 bases and J by 1 base, with 9 bases between. The CDR3 has 13 amino acids. The CDR3 DNA follows: TGTGCCAGCTCGGGAGGACGGAACACTGAAGCTTTCTTT. Residues: CASSGGRNTEAFF. The full variable domain, its missing parts supplied by reference TRBV18 and TRBJ1-1, is NAGVMQNPRHLVRRRGQEARLRCSPMKGHSHVYWYRQLPEEGLKFMVYLQKENIIDESGMPKERFSAEFPKEGPSILRIQQVVRGDSAAYFCASSGGRNTEAFFGQGTRLTVV.

V and J are TRBV6-2 or TRBV6-3 and TRBJ1-5, with a tentative D call TRBD1 (6 bases). CDR3 size: 14 residues. Germline CDR1 MNHEY, CDR2 SVGEGT. V lost 0 bases to trimming and J lost 6 bases, with 9 bases between them. The DNA of the CDR3 is TGTGCCAGCAGTTACTCGAGGGGGGGTCAGCCCCAGCATTTT. It yields the protein CASSYSRGGQPQHF.

This clone was counted between two and nine times. This rearrangement joins TRBV2 to TRBJ1-1; 7 positions match TRBD1. With V trimmed by 6 bases and J by 8 bases, 9 bases remained unmatched. CDR1 and CDR2 from the germline V gene are SNHLY and FYNNEI. There are 13 residues in the CDR3. CDR3 sequence (DNA): TGTGCCAGCAGAGCGGACAGGACTCTGGAAGCTTTCTTT. Translating it yields CASRADRTLEAFF.

V usage is TRBV27 and J usage is TRBJ1-1, with D unclear. Germline V lookup: CDR1 MNHEY, CDR2 SMNVEV (reference sequence). V lost 3 bases and J lost 2, with 7 bases in between. The CDR3 spans 13 residues. The CDR3 spells CASSFGPNTEAFF. The CDR3 DNA follows: TGTGCCAGCAGTTTTGGCCCTAACACTGAAGCTTTCTTT.

This chain links TRBV24-1 with TRBJ2-1; possibly TRBD1 for D (5 bases). CDR3 length equals 14 residues. Trimming stripped 3 bases from V and 10 bases from J, with 15 bases between. CDR1 and CDR2 from the germline V gene are KGHDR and SFDVKD. Here the CDR3 reads CATSDGASDPEQFF. CDR3 in DNA: TGTGCCACCAGTGATGGGGCCTCAGACCCGGAGCAGTTCTTC.

This clone has a handful of counts. The CDR3 reads CASSDSEKGTNEKLFF. CDR3 sequence (DNA): TGTGCCAGCAGTGACTCGGAAAAGGGGACTAATGAAAAACTGTTTTTT. V gene TRBV6-4 combines with J gene TRBJ1-4; tentatively, D is TRBD1 (5 bases). Germline loops: CDR1 MRHNA, CDR2 SNTAGT. V was clipped by 0 bases and J by 2 bases, with 10 bases between them. This CDR3 comprises 16 residues.

This rearrangement joins TRBV11-2 to TRBJ1-4, with D hard to call. This CDR3 comprises 15 residues. Germline lookup yields CDR1 SGHAT and CDR2 FQNNGV. V was clipped by 5 bases and J by 4 bases, with 14 bases between them. The CDR3 here is CASSTSGANNEKLFF. The DNA for the CDR3 is TGTGCCAGCAGCACCTCGGGTGCAAATAATGAAAAACTGTTTTTT.